This T cell receptor (beta chain) was sequenced during a study of read filtering for tumor transcriptome and immune sequencing. This clonotype qualifies as medium-sized. Molecular barcoded adaptors covering alpha/delta and beta/gamma chains were used on approximately 400 ng RNA. TCRdb re-derived calls from the reads in MiXCR, one entry per CDR3 protein. The sample holds tens of thousands of distinct CDR3 sequences, 20% to 25% seen once. The germline V gene has CDR1 DFQATT and CDR2 SNEGSKA (reference sequence). V gave up 1 base and J gave up 9 bases; unmatched junction bases: 16. The CDR3 runs to 17 residues.

The chain is built from TRBV20-1 and TRBJ2-1, with 9 positions matching TRBD2. The sequencing input was a population of CD138-negative cells sorted from bone marrow. The clonotype was recovered from a donor aged 40 or older with multiple myeloma. DNA for the CDR3: TGCAGTGCTAGAGCGCCAGCGGGAGGATGGGGGATCGGTGAGCAGTTCTTC. It translates to CSARAPAGGWGIGEQFF.